This TCR beta chain was recorded in a study of T cells in Graves' hyperthyroidism and ophthalmopathy (dated by TCRdb to the late 2010s). Looking at the study overall: Peripheral blood samples were taken at the time of initial diagnosis, prior to any treatment. To identify distinguishing TCR V-J signatures, a discovery cohort of 95 to 100 patients was used, comprising fewer than 45 with Graves' ophthalmopathy and 57 with stable Graves' hyperthyroidism. Whether ophthalmopathy could be predicted prospectively was tested in an independent validation cohort made up of under 20 hyperthyroidism patients plus 17 patients who later progressed to ophthalmopathy. The 95 to 100 discovery patients were randomly divided into training and test sets at a 7:3 ratio. In six Graves' hyperthyroidism patients, the study also compared T-cell repertoires from thyroid tissue with T-cell repertoires from blood. Following sampling, methimazole starting at 30 mg daily was given to hyperthyroidism patients, and high-dose intravenous methylprednisolone was given to ophthalmopathy patients. TCR Vbeta CDR3 sequencing of 135 peripheral blood samples (around 45 ophthalmopathy, about 75 hyperthyroidism and around 17 progressor patients) is reported in the paper. What the study reported, not specific to this receptor: In validation, the model predicted progression to ophthalmopathy with 60% to 71% sensitivity and approximately 78% specificity, a median of around six months before onset. A model built on a 13 V-J signature distinguished ophthalmopathy from stable hyperthyroidism, reaching roughly 88% sensitivity and approximately 81% specificity in cross-validation and 80%/75% in testing. Most expanded thyroid clonotypes (frequency above 0.001) were also found in blood, which suggests that blood repertoires may mirror thyroid immune responses. No statistical method was used to fix the sample size in advance, and group allocation was not hidden from the investigators.

Amplification of TCR beta CDR3 regions was carried out from RNA transcripts. For the first round of RT-PCR on the TCR CDR3, the HTBI primer set was used together with the Qiagen OneStep RT-PCR kit. Libraries were constructed in a second round of multiplex PCR, after which size selection and purification were performed. Sequencing of the libraries was done on an Illumina HiSeq2000 using paired-end 100 bp reads. The study's own analysis went as follows. SOAPnuke was used to process the raw data, with reads discarded if the reads contained adapters or uncalled bases, had a mean Phred below 15, or lacked an exact constant-primer or identifier match. High-quality paired reads were merged with COPE v1.2.5, and unique nucleotide sequences were defined as clonotypes. MiTCR v1.1 was used to align clonotypes to the IMGT TRBV, TRBD and TRBJ reference segments. The analysis was restricted to V-J combinations with a frequency above 0.0001, which together covered roughly 99% of the repertoires. A TCS score was defined as the ratio between F50 (clonal expansion) and ExV (chaos), using BLOSUM62-based TCRdist between CDR3 peptides within each V-J. Welch's t-statistics and random forest reduced roughly 530 V-J features to 13, which were used in a naive Bayes classifier (R e1071). Using fastp at Q25 and MiXCR, TCRdb reprocessed the public reads and kept productive beta chains. Each entry is one CDR3 protein sequence, shown with its most common DNA and genes. The V and J calls were determined by TCRdb, not by the authors. The sample table lists hundreds of thousands of distinct CDR3 sequences, around 15% of them with a count of one. The ten biggest clones cover roughly a tenth of the sample.

A patient counted as having stable Graves' hyperthyroidism if no progression to ophthalmopathy occurred over 18 months of follow-up. The hyperthyroidism patients were between 18 and 65 years old and newly diagnosed, with a disease duration of less than 2 months. Any patient with an uncontrolled infection, another autoimmune disease, pregnancy or lactation was excluded. Diagnoses relied on clinical symptoms, serum thyroxine and TRAb, thyroid ultrasound and orbital computed tomography. Ficoll-Paque density gradient centrifugation was used to isolate PBMCs from approximately 10 ml of fresh peripheral blood. Total RNA was extracted with Trizol reagent, and quality was checked on an Agilent 2100 Bioanalyzer. This clonotype was seen only a few times. Its target antigen remains unknown. There are no base qualities to consult, and no much larger clone falls within one base. The sequencing input was blood. The TCR originated in a woman aged 18 to 35 with Graves' hyperthyroidism.

The CDR3 loop reads CSGGTGPYEQYF. The DNA sequence is as follows: TGCAGCGGCGGGACAGGTCCCTACGAGCAGTACTTC. The receptor chain draws on TRBV29-1 and TRBJ2-7, and 8 junctional nucleotides match TRBD1. CDR3 length: 12 amino acids, cysteine to phenylalanine. CDR3 DNA only is kept here, 36 bases in frame from base 1. CDR1 and CDR2, per the germline V gene, are SQVTM and ANQGSEA. Ends trimmed: V by 7 bases, J by 2 bases; bases unmatched to a gene: 4.